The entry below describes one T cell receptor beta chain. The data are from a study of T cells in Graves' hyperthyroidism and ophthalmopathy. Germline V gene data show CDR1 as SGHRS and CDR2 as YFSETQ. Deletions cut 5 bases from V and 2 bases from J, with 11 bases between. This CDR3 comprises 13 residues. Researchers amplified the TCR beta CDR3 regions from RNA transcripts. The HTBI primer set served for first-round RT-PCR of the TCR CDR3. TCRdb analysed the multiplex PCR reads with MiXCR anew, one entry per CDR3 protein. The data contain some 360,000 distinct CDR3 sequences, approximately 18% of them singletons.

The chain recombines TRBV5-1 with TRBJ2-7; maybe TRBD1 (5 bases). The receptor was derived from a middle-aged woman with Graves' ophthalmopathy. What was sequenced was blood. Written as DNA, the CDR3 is TGCGCCAGCAGGGTTCAGGGCACCTACGAGCAGTACTTC. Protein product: CASRVQGTYEQYF.